Listed below are T cell receptor beta chains from one sample, sequenced in a study of regulatory T cells in long-lasting Graves disease. MiXCR was run by TCRdb on the multiplex PCR reads, yielding one entry per CDR3 protein. The top ten hold almost 9% of the sample, which has over 450,000 distinct CDR3 sequences, approximately 12% seen once. These data were also reused for a study on T cells in Graves' hyperthyroidism and ophthalmopathy.

The sample consisted of peripheral blood mononuclear cells (PBMCs), taken at new diagnosis, from a patient treated with antithyroid drugs. These receptors were collected from a woman younger than 45 with Graves disease. CDR3s include the opening cysteine and the closing phenylalanine or tryptophan. Each record gives: V gene, D gene, clone size, J gene, CDR3 protein, CDR3 DNA. A D gene is named only where the DNA matches it firmly. A clone size is listed for some rows: how often the clone was seen (once, few, many), or a class if it is expanded.

v_call: TRBV9
d_call: NA
clone_size: NA
j_call: TRBJ2-1
cdr3_aa: CASSLDSGEQFF
cdr3_nt: TGTGCCAGCAGCCTAGACAGTGGTGAGCAGTTCTTC

v_call: TRBV2
d_call: NA
clone_size: many
j_call: TRBJ1-1
cdr3_aa: CANSEARERAFF
cdr3_nt: TGTGCCAACAGTGAAGCGAGGGAGAGGGCTTTCTTT

v_call: TRBV20-1
d_call: TRBD2
clone_size: many
j_call: TRBJ2-1
cdr3_aa: CSARDGREGRSYNEQFF
cdr3_nt: TGCAGTGCTAGAGATGGGCGGGAGGGCCGCTCCTACAATGAGCAGTTCTTC

v_call: TRBV10-3
d_call: NA
clone_size: NA
j_call: TRBJ2-1
cdr3_aa: CATAWASTASSYNEQFF
cdr3_nt: TGTGCCACCGCGTGGGCGTCTACAGCCAGCTCCTACAATGAGCAGTTCTTC

v_call: TRBV19
d_call: TRBD2
clone_size: many
j_call: TRBJ2-1
cdr3_aa: CASSPSGLAGGNEQFF
cdr3_nt: TGTGCCAGTAGTCCTTCAGGACTAGCGGGAGGAAATGAGCAGTTCTTC

v_call: TRBV6-1
d_call: NA
clone_size: NA
j_call: TRBJ2-7
cdr3_aa: CASRVGPAIYEQYF
cdr3_nt: TGTGCCAGCAGGGTAGGACCCGCCATTTACGAGCAGTACTTC

v_call: TRBV6-1
d_call: TRBD1
clone_size: many
j_call: TRBJ2-2
cdr3_aa: CASGAGGKVPGELFF
cdr3_nt: TGTGCCAGCGGAGCAGGGGGCAAAGTCCCCGGGGAGCTGTTTTTT

v_call: TRBV14
d_call: TRBD2
clone_size: few
j_call: TRBJ2-1
cdr3_aa: CASTLAGGFGEQFF
cdr3_nt: TGTGCCAGCACCCTAGCGGGAGGTTTCGGTGAGCAGTTCTTC

v_call: TRBV5-1
d_call: TRBD2
clone_size: many
j_call: TRBJ2-7
cdr3_aa: CASSNPGLAGGGDEQYF
cdr3_nt: TGCGCCAGCAGTAATCCCGGACTAGCGGGAGGAGGCGACGAGCAGTACTTC

v_call: TRBV20-1
d_call: NA
clone_size: NA
j_call: TRBJ1-6
cdr3_aa: CSARETGYNSPLHF
cdr3_nt: TGCAGTGCTAGAGAAACAGGGTATAATTCACCCCTCCACTTT

v_call: TRBV19
d_call: NA
clone_size: few
j_call: TRBJ1-5
cdr3_aa: CASSEADGYQPQHF
cdr3_nt: TGTGCCAGTAGTGAAGCAGACGGTTATCAGCCCCAGCATTTT

v_call: TRBV20-1
d_call: NA
clone_size: many
j_call: TRBJ2-7
cdr3_aa: CSARDPMGEQYF
cdr3_nt: TGCAGTGCTAGAGATCCTATGGGCGAGCAGTACTTC

v_call: TRBV4-2
d_call: TRBD1
clone_size: once
j_call: TRBJ1-4
cdr3_aa: CASSQDLGTGVLNEKLFF
cdr3_nt: TGTGCCAGCAGCCAAGATCTGGGGACAGGGGTACTTAATGAAAAACTGTTTTTT

v_call: TRBV2
d_call: TRBD2
clone_size: many
j_call: TRBJ2-4
cdr3_aa: CASSPLAGIAKNIQYF
cdr3_nt: TGTGCCAGCAGCCCACTAGCGGGAATAGCCAAAAACATTCAGTACTTC

v_call: TRBV27
d_call: NA
clone_size: many
j_call: TRBJ2-5
cdr3_aa: CASSPRGQETQYF
cdr3_nt: TGTGCCAGCAGTCCCAGGGGCCAAGAGACCCAGTACTTC

v_call: TRBV3-1
d_call: NA
clone_size: few
j_call: TRBJ2-3
cdr3_aa: CASSPTVSTDTQYF
cdr3_nt: TGTGCCAGCAGCCCGACTGTTAGCACAGATACGCAGTATTTT

v_call: TRBV6-1
d_call: TRBD1
clone_size: NA
j_call: TRBJ1-2
cdr3_aa: CATRRDRTNYGYTF
cdr3_nt: TGTGCGACCCGGCGGGACAGAACTAACTATGGCTACACCTTC

v_call: TRBV28
d_call: TRBD1
clone_size: many
j_call: TRBJ1-1
cdr3_aa: CASSLRVGGTGNTEAFF
cdr3_nt: TGTGCCAGCAGTTTAAGGGTTGGGGGGACAGGGAACACTGAAGCTTTCTTT

v_call: TRBV10-3
d_call: NA
clone_size: NA
j_call: TRBJ2-2
cdr3_aa: CAISEWGLTNTGELFF
cdr3_nt: TGTGCCATCAGTGAGTGGGGACTGACTAACACCGGGGAGCTGTTTTTT

v_call: TRBV6-1
d_call: NA
clone_size: many
j_call: TRBJ2-2
cdr3_aa: CASSPSVGHTGELFF
cdr3_nt: TGTGCCAGCAGTCCCTCGGTAGGGCACACCGGGGAGCTGTTTTTT

v_call: TRBV28
d_call: NA
clone_size: many
j_call: TRBJ2-1
cdr3_aa: CASVPAGGAQYNEQFF
cdr3_nt: TGTGCCAGCGTCCCCGCTGGGGGGGCGCAATACAATGAGCAGTTCTTC

v_call: TRBV5-6
d_call: TRBD1
clone_size: NA
j_call: TRBJ2-5
cdr3_aa: CASSFPSRDRNRETQYF
cdr3_nt: TGTGCCAGCAGCTTTCCCTCCCGGGACAGAAATCGAGAGACCCAGTACTTC

v_call: TRBV29-1
d_call: TRBD2
clone_size: few
j_call: TRBJ2-5
cdr3_aa: CSGGTSGSRGLLQETQYF
cdr3_nt: TGCAGCGGGGGGACTAGCGGGTCCCGGGGATTATTACAAGAGACCCAGTACTTC

v_call: TRBV6-2/TRBV6-3
d_call: TRBD2
clone_size: many
j_call: TRBJ2-7
cdr3_aa: CASSSGTSESEQYF
cdr3_nt: TGTGCCAGCAGTTCCGGGACTAGCGAGTCCGAGCAGTACTTC

v_call: TRBV2
d_call: TRBD1
clone_size: many
j_call: TRBJ2-2
cdr3_aa: CASSRTGNTGELFF
cdr3_nt: TGTGCCAGCTCCCGGACAGGGAACACCGGGGAGCTGTTTTTT

v_call: TRBV6-1
d_call: NA
clone_size: NA
j_call: TRBJ2-2
cdr3_aa: CASAKTHYTGELFF
cdr3_nt: TGTGCCAGCGCTAAAACACATTACACCGGGGAGCTGTTTTTT

v_call: TRBV7-2
d_call: NA
clone_size: NA
j_call: TRBJ2-1
cdr3_aa: CTSSLAVGRMSSYNEQFF
cdr3_nt: TGTACCAGCAGCTTAGCTGTGGGTAGGATGAGCTCCTACAATGAGCAGTTCTTC

v_call: TRBV30
d_call: NA
clone_size: few
j_call: TRBJ2-7
cdr3_aa: CAWSVRSRNYEQYF
cdr3_nt: TGTGCCTGGAGTGTACGGTCTAGAAACTACGAGCAGTACTTC

v_call: TRBV7-9
d_call: TRBD1
clone_size: many
j_call: TRBJ2-3
cdr3_aa: CASVWDSRTGTQYF
cdr3_nt: TGTGCCAGTGTTTGGGACAGTCGAACAGGTACGCAGTATTTT

v_call: TRBV12-3/TRBV12-4
d_call: TRBD1
clone_size: many
j_call: TRBJ2-7
cdr3_aa: CASSPYRGLNTYEQYF
cdr3_nt: TGTGCCAGCAGTCCGTACAGGGGGCTTAATACTTACGAGCAGTACTTC

v_call: TRBV19
d_call: TRBD2
clone_size: NA
j_call: TRBJ2-1
cdr3_aa: CASSISPGLAGGLVQFF
cdr3_nt: TGTGCCAGTAGTATCTCGCCTGGACTAGCGGGAGGTCTAGTGCAGTTCTTC

v_call: TRBV24-1
d_call: TRBD1
clone_size: many
j_call: TRBJ2-1
cdr3_aa: CATSVNRGSYNEQFF
cdr3_nt: TGTGCCACCAGTGTTAACAGGGGATCCTACAATGAGCAGTTCTTC